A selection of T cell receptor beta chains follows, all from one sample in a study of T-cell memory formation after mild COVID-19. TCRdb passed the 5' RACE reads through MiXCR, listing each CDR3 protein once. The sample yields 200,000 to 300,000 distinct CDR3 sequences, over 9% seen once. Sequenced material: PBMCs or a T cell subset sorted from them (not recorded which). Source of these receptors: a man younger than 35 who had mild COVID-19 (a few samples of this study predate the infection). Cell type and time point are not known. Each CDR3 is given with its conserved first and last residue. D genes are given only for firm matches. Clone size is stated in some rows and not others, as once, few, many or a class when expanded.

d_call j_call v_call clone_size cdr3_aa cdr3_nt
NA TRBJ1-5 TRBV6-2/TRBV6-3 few CASSRGLGNQPQHF TGTGCCAGCTCCAGGGGATTAGGCAATCAGCCCCAGCATTTT
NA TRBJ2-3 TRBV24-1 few CATSDFREDTQYF TGTGCCACCAGTGATTTCAGGGAAGATACGCAGTATTTT
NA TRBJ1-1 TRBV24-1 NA CATTWGNTEAFF TGTGCCACCACGTGGGGGAACACTGAAGCTTTCTTT
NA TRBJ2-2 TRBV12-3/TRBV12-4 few CASSLLPNTGELFF TGTGCCAGCAGTTTACTACCGAACACCGGGGAGCTGTTTTTT
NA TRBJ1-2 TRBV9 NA CASSVESQPDYGYTF TGTGCCAGCAGCGTAGAGAGCCAGCCGGACTATGGCTACACCTTC
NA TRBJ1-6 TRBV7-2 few CASSQGRNSPLHF TGTGCCAGCAGCCAGGGAAGAAATTCACCCCTCCACTTT
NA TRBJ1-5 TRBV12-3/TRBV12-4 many CASSLGSGTSYQPQHF TGTGCCAGCAGTTTAGGCTCCGGGACCAGCTATCAGCCCCAGCATTTT
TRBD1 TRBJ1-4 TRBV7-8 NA CASSRGGQGNEKLFF TGTGCCAGCAGCCGCGGGGGACAGGGTAATGAAAAACTGTTTTTT
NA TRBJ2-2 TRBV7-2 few CASSSYLDTANTGELFF TGTGCCAGCAGCTCGTATCTGGACACCGCGAACACCGGGGAGCTGTTTTTT
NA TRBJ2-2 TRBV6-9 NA CASRETPNTGELFF TGTGCCAGCAGGGAAACCCCGAACACCGGGGAGCTGTTTTTT
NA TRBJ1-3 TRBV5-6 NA CASSRGTYYGNTIYF TGTGCCAGCAGCCGAGGGACATACTATGGAAACACCATATATTTT
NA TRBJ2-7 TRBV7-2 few CASRRDRASYEQYF TGTGCCAGCAGGCGGGACAGAGCCTCCTACGAGCAGTACTTC
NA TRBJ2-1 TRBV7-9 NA CASREYGEQFF TGTGCCAGCAGGGAGTATGGTGAGCAGTTCTTC
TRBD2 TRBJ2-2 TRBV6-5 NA CASSPPVTSGGNTGELFF TGTGCCAGCAGTCCCCCCGTGACTAGCGGGGGGAACACCGGGGAGCTGTTTTTT
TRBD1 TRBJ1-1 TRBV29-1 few CSVDQAGQGIIAFF TGCAGCGTTGACCAGGCGGGACAGGGGATAATAGCTTTCTTT
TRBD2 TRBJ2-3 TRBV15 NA CATSRGTSGGAPDTQYF TGTGCCACCAGCAGAGGGACTAGCGGGGGGGCCCCAGATACGCAGTATTTT
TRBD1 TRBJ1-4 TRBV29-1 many CSVRDSGGEKLFF TGCAGCGTTAGGGACAGCGGAGGTGAAAAACTGTTTTTT
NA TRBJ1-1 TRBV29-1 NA CSVRLDRGEAFF TGCAGCGTCCGACTGGACAGAGGGGAAGCTTTCTTT
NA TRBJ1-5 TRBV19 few CASSRDKNQPQHF TGTGCCAGTAGCCGGGACAAAAATCAGCCCCAGCATTTT
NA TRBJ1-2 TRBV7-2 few CASSPHQGYGYTF TGTGCCAGCAGCCCACACCAGGGATATGGCTACACCTTC
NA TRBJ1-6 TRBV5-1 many CASSLAVTGNSPLHF TGCGCCAGCAGCTTGGCGGTGACGGGAAATTCACCCCTCCACTTT
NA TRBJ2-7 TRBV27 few CASSFGRDYEQYF TGTGCCAGCAGTTTTGGCAGAGACTACGAGCAGTACTTC